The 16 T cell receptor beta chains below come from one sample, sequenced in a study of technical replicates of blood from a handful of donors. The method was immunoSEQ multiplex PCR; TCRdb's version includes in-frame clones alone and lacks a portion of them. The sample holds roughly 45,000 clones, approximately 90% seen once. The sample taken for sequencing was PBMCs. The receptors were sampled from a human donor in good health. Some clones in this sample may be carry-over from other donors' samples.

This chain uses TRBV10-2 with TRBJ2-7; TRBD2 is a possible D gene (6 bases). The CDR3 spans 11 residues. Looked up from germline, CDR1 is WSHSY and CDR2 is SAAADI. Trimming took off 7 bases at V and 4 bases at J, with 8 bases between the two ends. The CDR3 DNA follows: TGCGCCAGCACCGCGGGGTACGAGCAGTACTTC. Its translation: CASTAGYEQYF.

In DNA, the CDR3 is TGCGCCAGCAGCTTGGAAGTGGGGAGGACTGAAGCTTTCTTT. It codes for CASSLEVGRTEAFF. The genes are TRBV5-1 and TRBJ1-1, with D hard to call. The CDR3 consists of 14 residues. Germline CDR1 is SGHRS and CDR2 is YFSETQ. V lost 0 bases and J 5 bases, leaving 11 bases between the germline ends.

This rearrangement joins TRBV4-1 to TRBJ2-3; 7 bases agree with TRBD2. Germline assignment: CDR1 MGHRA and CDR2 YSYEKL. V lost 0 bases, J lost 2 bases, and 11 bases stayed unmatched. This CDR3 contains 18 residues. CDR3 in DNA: TGCGCCAGCAGCCAAGAACCGGATTCCGGGGGGAACACAGATACGCAGTATTTT. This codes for CASSQEPDSGGNTDTQYF.

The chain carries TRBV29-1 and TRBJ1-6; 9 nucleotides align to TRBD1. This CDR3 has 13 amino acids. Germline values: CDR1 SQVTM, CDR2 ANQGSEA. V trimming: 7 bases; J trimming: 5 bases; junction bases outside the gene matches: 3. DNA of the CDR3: TGCAGCGCGGGACAGGGCAATAATTCACCCCTCCACTTT. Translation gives CSAGQGNNSPLHF.

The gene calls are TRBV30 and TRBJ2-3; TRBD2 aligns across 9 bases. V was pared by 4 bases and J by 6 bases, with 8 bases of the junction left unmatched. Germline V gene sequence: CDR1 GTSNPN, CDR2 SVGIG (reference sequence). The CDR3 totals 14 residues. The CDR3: CAWNRAGGTDTQYF. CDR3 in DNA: TGTGCCTGGAATCGAGCGGGAGGAACGGATACGCAGTATTTT. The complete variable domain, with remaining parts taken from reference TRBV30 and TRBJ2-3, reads SQTIHQWPATLVQPVGSPLSLECTVEGTSNPNLYWYRQAAGRGLQLLFYSVGIGQISSEVPQNLSASRPQDRQFILSSKKLLLSDSGFYLCAWNRAGGTDTQYFGPGTRLTVL.

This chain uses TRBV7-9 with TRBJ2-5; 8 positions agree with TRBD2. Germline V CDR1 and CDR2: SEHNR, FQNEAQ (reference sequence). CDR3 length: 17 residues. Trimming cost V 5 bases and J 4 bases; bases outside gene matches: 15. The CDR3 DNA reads TGTGCCAGCAGCCCCCGAGGTCTAGCGGGCCTGCCAGAGACCCAGTACTTC. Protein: CASSPRGLAGLPETQYF.

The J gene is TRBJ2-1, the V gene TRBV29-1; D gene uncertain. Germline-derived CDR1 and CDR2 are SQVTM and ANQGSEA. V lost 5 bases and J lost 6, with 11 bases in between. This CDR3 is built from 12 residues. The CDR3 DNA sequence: TGCAGCGTTTCACGGTCCCTCAATGAGCAGTTCTTC. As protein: CSVSRSLNEQFF.

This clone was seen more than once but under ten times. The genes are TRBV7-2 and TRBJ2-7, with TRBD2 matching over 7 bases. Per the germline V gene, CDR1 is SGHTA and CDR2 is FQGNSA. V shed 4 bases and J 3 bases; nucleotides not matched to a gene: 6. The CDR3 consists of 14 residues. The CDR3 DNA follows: TGTGCCAGCAGCTCAGGACTAGGATTCTACGAGCAGTACTTC. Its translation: CASSSGLGFYEQYF.

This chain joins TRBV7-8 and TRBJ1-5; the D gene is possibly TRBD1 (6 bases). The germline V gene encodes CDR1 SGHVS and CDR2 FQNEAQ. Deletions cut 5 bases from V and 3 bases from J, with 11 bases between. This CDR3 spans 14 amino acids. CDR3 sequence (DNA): TGTGCCAGCAGCAGGACAGTGTCCAATCAGCCCCAGCATTTT. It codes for CASSRTVSNQPQHF.

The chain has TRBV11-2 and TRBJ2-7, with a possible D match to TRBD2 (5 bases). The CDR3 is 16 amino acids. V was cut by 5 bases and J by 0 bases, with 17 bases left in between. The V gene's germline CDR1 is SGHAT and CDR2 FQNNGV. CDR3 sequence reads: CASSRPGWSSSYEQYF. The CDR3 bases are TGTGCCAGCAGCCGTCCGGGATGGTCTAGCTCCTACGAGCAGTACTTC. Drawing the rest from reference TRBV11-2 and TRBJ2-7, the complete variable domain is EAGVAQSPRYKIIEKRQSVAFWCNPISGHATLYWYQQILGQGPKLLIQFQNNGVVDDSQLPKDRFSAERLKGVDSTLKIQPAKLEDSAVYLCASSRPGWSSSYEQYFGPGTRLTVT.

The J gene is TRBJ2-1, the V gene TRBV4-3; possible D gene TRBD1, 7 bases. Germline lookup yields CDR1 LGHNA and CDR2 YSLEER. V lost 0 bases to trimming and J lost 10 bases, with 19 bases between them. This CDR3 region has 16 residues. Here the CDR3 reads CASSQELSAGTVEQFF. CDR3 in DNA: TGCGCCAGCAGCCAAGAACTCTCCGCGGGGACAGTCGAGCAGTTCTTC.

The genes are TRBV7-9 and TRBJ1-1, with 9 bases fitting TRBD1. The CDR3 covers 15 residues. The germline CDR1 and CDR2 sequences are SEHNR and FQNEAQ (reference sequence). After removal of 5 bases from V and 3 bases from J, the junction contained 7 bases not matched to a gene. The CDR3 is CASSGPRDRDTEAFF. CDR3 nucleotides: TGTGCCAGCAGCGGACCCCGGGACAGGGACACTGAAGCTTTCTTT. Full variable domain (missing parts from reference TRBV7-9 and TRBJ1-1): DTGVSQNPRHKITKRGQNVTFRCDPISEHNRLYWYRQTLGQGPEFLTYFQNEAQLEKSRLLSDRFSAERPKGSFSTLEIQRTEQGDSAMYLCASSGPRDRDTEAFFGQGTRLTVV.

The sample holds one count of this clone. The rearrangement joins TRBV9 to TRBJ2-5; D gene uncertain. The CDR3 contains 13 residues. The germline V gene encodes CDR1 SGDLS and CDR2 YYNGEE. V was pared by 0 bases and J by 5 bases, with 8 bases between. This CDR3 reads CASSVDRAETQYF. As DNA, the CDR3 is TGTGCCAGCAGCGTAGATCGAGCGGAGACCCAGTACTTC.

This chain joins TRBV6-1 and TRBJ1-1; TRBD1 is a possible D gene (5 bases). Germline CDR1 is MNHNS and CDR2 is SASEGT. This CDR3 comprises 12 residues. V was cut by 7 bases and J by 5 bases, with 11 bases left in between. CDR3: CASNRGGTEAFF. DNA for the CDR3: TGTGCCAGCAATCGCGGGGGGACTGAAGCTTTCTTT.

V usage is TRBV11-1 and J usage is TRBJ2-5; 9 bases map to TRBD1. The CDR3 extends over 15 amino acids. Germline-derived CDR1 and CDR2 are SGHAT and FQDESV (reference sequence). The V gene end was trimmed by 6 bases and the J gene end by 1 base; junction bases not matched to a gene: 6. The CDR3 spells CASRPKTGGQETQYF. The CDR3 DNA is TGTGCCAGCAGACCAAAGACAGGGGGCCAAGAGACCCAGTACTTC.

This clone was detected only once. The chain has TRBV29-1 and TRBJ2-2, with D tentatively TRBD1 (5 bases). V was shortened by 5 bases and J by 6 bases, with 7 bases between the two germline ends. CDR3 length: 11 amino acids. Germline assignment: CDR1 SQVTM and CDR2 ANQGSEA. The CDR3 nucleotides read TGCAGCGTTTGGGGCTCCGGGGAGCTGTTTTTT. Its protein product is CSVWGSGELFF.